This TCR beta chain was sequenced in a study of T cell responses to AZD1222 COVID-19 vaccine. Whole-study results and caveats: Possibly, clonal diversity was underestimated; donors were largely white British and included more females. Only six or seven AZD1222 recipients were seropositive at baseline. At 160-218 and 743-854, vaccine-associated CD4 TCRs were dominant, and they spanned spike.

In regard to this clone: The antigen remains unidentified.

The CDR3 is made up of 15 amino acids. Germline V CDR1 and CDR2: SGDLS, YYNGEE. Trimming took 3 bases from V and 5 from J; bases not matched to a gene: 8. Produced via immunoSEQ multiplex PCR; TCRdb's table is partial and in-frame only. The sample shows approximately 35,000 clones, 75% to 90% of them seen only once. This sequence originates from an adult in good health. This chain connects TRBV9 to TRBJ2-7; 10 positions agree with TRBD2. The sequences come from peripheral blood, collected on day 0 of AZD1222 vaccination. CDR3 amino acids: CASSASSGGGNEQYF. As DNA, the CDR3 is TGTGCCAGCAGCGCGTCTAGCGGGGGAGGTAACGAGCAGTACTTC.